Below, 18 T cell receptor beta chains from the same sample are listed, as sequenced in a study of T cell changes during pregnancy in multiple sclerosis. The data were produced by immunoSEQ multiplex PCR, yet TCRdb's version contains in-frame clones alone and is incomplete. Altogether tens of thousands of clones are present, about 88% being singletons, with the ten largest covering around 1.7%. Sequenced material: peripheral blood, taken after pregnancy. Every receptor here comes from a female donor with multiple sclerosis, enrolled in a pregnancy study.

The V gene is TRBV4-1, the J gene TRBJ1-5; D is possibly TRBD1 (6 bases). This CDR3 is built from 16 residues. Trimming cost V 4 bases and J 8 bases, with 21 bases left between them. Germline CDR1 is MGHRA and CDR2 is YSYEKL. CDR3: CASSRGGGRAREPQHF. CDR3 DNA: TGCGCCAGCAGCCGAGGCGGGGGGCGGGCTCGTGAGCCCCAGCATTTT.

The chain couples TRBV6-5 to TRBJ1-5; D gene uncertain. From germline, CDR1 is MNHEY and CDR2 SVGAGI. This CDR3 region has 14 residues. Trimming took off 0 bases at V and 5 bases at J, with 8 bases between the two ends. This chain's CDR3 is CASSYSGSDQPQHF. The CDR3 DNA follows: TGTGCCAGCAGTTACTCGGGCAGTGATCAGCCCCAGCATTTT.

The chain couples TRBV27 to TRBJ2-2; tentative D call: TRBD2 (6 bases). V was pared by 2 bases and J by 5 bases, with 12 bases between. This CDR3 is built from 15 residues. CDR1 is MNHEY and CDR2 is SMNVEV in the germline V gene (reference sequence). The CDR3 loop reads CASSLTQGRTGELFF. The CDR3 DNA reads as TGTGCCAGCAGTTTAACCCAAGGGAGGACCGGGGAGCTGTTTTTT.

The rearrangement links TRBV7-8 to TRBJ1-1; 7 bases fit TRBD1. Germline trimming cut 4 bases from V and 0 bases from J; bases unmatched to any gene: 5. This CDR3 comprises 15 residues. Per germline, CDR1 SGHVS and CDR2 FQNEAQ. CDR3 coding DNA: TGTGCCAGCAGCTCTCCGGGACAGATGAACACTGAAGCTTTCTTT. Amino acid sequence: CASSSPGQMNTEAFF.

The chain carries TRBV13 and TRBJ1-2, with 10 bases identical to TRBD1. The germline CDR1 and CDR2 sequences are PRHDT and FYEKMQ (reference sequence). V lost 3 bases, J lost 6 bases, and 7 bases stayed unmatched. The CDR3 is 15 residues long. The CDR3 coding sequence is TGTGCCAGCAGCTTCTTGACAGGGGGCTCTGATGGCTACACCTTC. It translates to CASSFLTGGSDGYTF.

The genes are TRBV30 and TRBJ1-1; unclear D gene. CDR3 length: 10 amino acids. The germline V and J ends were trimmed by 5 bases and 6 bases, with 7 bases remaining between them. In germline, CDR1 is GTSNPN, CDR2 SVGIG (reference sequence). This chain's CDR3 is CAWDKPEAFF. In DNA form, the CDR3 reads TGTGCCTGGGACAAACCTGAAGCTTTCTTT.

The J gene is TRBJ2-5, the V gene TRBV5-1; perhaps TRBD2 as D (5 bases). This CDR3 is 13 amino acids long. Trimming took off 4 bases at V and 5 bases at J, with 12 bases between the two ends. Germline CDR1 and CDR2: SGHRS and YFSETQ. CDR3 amino acids: CASSPSPGETQYF. The CDR3 nucleotides read TGCGCCAGCAGCCCCTCTCCGGGGGAGACCCAGTACTTC.

This rearrangement joins TRBV7-3 to TRBJ2-2; maybe TRBD2 (6 bases). Between the trimmed V and J ends, which lost 1 base and 7 bases, there was a span of 13 bases. The germline V gene encodes CDR1 SGHTA and CDR2 FQGTGA. The CDR3 extends over 15 amino acids. CDR3 amino acids: CASSLSVRESGELFF. The CDR3 nucleotides are TGTGCCAGCAGCTTAAGTGTTCGGGAGAGCGGGGAGCTGTTTTTT.

The chain's CDR3 is CATSRSVRDTGELFF. The CDR3 nucleotides are TGTGCCACCAGCAGATCCGTACGAGACACCGGGGAGCTGTTTTTT. The chain combines TRBV15 with TRBJ2-2; D is unresolved. Trimming took 2 bases from V and 3 from J, leaving 10 bases between them. CDR3 length: 15 residues. Germline CDR1 and CDR2: LNHNV and YYDKDF (reference sequence).

V and J are TRBV15 and TRBJ2-2; possible D gene TRBD2, 7 bases. V shed 6 bases and J shed 4 bases, with 21 bases lying between them. In germline, CDR1 is LNHNV, CDR2 YYDKDF (reference sequence). The CDR3 is made up of 17 amino acids. The DNA of the CDR3 is TGTGCCACCAGTCAGGGGCGACTAGCCATTGGCACCGGGGAGCTGTTTTTT. It yields the protein CATSQGRLAIGTGELFF.

The CDR3, as DNA: TGCGCCAGCAGCTTGGAGTCGAGACCGGGAATCTACGAGCAGTACTTC. Its protein is CASSLESRPGIYEQYF. The genes are TRBV5-1 and TRBJ2-7; D might be TRBD2 (5 bases). V was cut by 0 bases and J by 3 bases, with 16 bases left in between. The CDR3 consists of 16 residues. CDR1 and CDR2 (germline): SGHRS, YFSETQ.

This clone has a single count. The chain recombines TRBV4-1 with TRBJ2-3, with TRBD2 identical over 12 bases. This CDR3 comprises 17 residues. The germline V gene has CDR1 MGHRA and CDR2 YSYEKL. The junction had 13 bases not matched to a gene; V was cut back by 4 bases and J by 8 bases. For the CDR3, the DNA is TGCGCCAGCAGCCCCGTGGGGCTAGCGGGGGGGTTTGCTACGCAGTATTTT. Residues: CASSPVGLAGGFATQYF.

The DNA for the CDR3 is TGTGTCTTCGGAGAACCTGAGCAGTTCTTC. Amino acids: CVFGEPEQFF. V is TRBV30 and J is TRBJ2-1; no clear D. Germline CDR1 reads GTSNPN; CDR2 reads SVGIG (reference sequence). This CDR3 has 10 residues.

The chain couples TRBV18 to TRBJ2-1; no clear D. Germline V lookup: CDR1 KGHSH, CDR2 LQKENI. The V end lost 3 bases, the J end lost 0 bases, and 9 bases lay between the germline ends. The CDR3 runs 15 residues. CDR3 loop: CASSPLQSSYNEQFF. The DNA of the CDR3 is TGTGCCAGCTCACCCTTACAGAGCTCCTACAATGAGCAGTTCTTC. The entire variable domain, with the rest obtained from reference TRBV18 and TRBJ2-1, is as follows: NAGVMQNPRHLVRRRGQEARLRCSPMKGHSHVYWYRQLPEEGLKFMVYLQKENIIDESGMPKERFSAEFPKEGPSILRIQQVVRGDSAAYFCASSPLQSSYNEQFFGPGTRLTVL.

The count of this clone is one. The V call is TRBV29-1, the J call TRBJ2-3, with 7 bases that match TRBD1. The CDR3 is made up of 15 amino acids. Germline assignment: CDR1 SQVTM and CDR2 ANQGSEA. Unmatched junction bases numbered 11, after V lost 3 bases and J lost 5 bases. This CDR3 reads CSVEGQGGAGDTQYF. The CDR3 nucleotides are TGCAGCGTTGAGGGCCAAGGGGGCGCGGGAGATACGCAGTATTTT.

This sequence joins TRBV6-6 and TRBJ1-4, with a possible D match to TRBD1 (5 bases). Per germline, CDR1 MNHNY and CDR2 SVGAGI (reference sequence). The V and J ends lost 7 bases and 6 bases respectively, with 18 bases between them. The CDR3 length is 15 residues. The CDR3 nucleotides are TGTGCCAGCATATGGGCCCAGGGCCCCTATGAAAAACTGTTTTTT. Amino acid sequence: CASIWAQGPYEKLFF.

The chain joins TRBV11-2 to TRBJ2-2, with 7 bases fitting TRBD2. CDR1 is SGHAT, CDR2 FQNNGV, per germline. The CDR3 is 15 amino acids. The junction had 8 bases not matched to a gene; V was cut back by 5 bases and J by 5 bases. CDR3 protein: CASSPWGGLTGELFF. The CDR3 nucleotides read TGTGCCAGCAGCCCTTGGGGGGGTCTAACCGGGGAGCTGTTTTTT.

The rearrangement links TRBV19 to TRBJ1-1, with 8 positions matching TRBD1. Trimming took 5 bases from V and 5 from J; bases not matched to a gene: 13. Germline CDR1 reads LNHDA; CDR2 reads SQIVND (reference sequence). CDR3 length: 16 amino acids. CDR3 region: CASSSQGAAWGTEAFF. The CDR3 nucleotides are TGTGCCAGTAGTTCCCAGGGGGCCGCCTGGGGGACTGAAGCTTTCTTT.